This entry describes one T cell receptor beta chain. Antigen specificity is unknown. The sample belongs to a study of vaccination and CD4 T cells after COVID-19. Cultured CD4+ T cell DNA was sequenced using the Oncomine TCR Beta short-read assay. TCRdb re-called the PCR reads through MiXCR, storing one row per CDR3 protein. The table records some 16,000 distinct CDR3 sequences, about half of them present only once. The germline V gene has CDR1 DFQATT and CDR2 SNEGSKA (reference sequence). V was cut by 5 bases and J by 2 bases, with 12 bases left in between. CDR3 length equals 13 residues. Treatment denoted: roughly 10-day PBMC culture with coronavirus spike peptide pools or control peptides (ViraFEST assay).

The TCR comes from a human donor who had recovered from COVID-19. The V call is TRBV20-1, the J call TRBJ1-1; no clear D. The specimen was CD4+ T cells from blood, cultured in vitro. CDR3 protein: CSAPGSQNTEAFF. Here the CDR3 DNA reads TGCAGTGCTCCCGGGTCTCAAAACACTGAAGCTTTCTTT.